This TCR beta chain derives from a study of blood T cell repertoires in COVID-19. About the study: PBMCs, B-cell-depleted T cells, or T cells were the source of the cDNA or gDNA that made up the material.

The sample holds a few counts of this clone. Original data processing: By means of reference gene primer amplification, nucleated cell counts were estimated. The data were produced by immunoSEQ multiplex PCR, yet TCRdb's version contains in-frame clones alone and is incomplete. The DNA was the basis for D and trimming; V, J and clone size are from that table. The data hold just over 30,000 clones, with more than 70% observed a single time. The CDR3 length is 15 residues. Per the germline V gene, CDR1 is LNHDA and CDR2 is SQIVND (reference sequence). The J segment lost 4 bases and the V segment lost 4 bases, leaving 7 bases of the junction unmatched.

Input material: peripheral blood. The sequence was collected from a middle-aged woman with active or convalescent COVID-19. This chain joins TRBV19 and TRBJ1-5; 7 bases match TRBD1. In nucleotides, the CDR3 is TGTGCCAGTAGTACAGGGGGACAGATAAATCAGCCCCAGCATTTT. Protein: CASSTGGQINQPQHF.